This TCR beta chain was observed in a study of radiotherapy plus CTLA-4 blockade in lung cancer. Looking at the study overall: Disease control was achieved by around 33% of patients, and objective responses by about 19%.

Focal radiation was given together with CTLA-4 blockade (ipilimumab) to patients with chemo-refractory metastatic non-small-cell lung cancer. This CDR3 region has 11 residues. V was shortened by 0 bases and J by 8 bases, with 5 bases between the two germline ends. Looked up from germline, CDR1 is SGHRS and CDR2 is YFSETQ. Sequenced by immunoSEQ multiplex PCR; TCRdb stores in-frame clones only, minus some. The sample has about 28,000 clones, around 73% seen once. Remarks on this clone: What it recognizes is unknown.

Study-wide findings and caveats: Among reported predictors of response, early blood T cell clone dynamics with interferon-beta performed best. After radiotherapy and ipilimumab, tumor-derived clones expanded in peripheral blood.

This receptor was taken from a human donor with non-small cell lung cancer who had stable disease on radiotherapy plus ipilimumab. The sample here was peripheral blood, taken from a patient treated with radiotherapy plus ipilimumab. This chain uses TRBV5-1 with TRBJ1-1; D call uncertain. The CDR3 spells CASSLGREAFF. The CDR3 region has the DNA TGCGCCAGCAGCTTGGGGAGGGAAGCTTTCTTT.